This T cell receptor (beta chain) derives from a study of Graves' ophthalmopathy and Graves' hyperthyroidism (dated by TCRdb to 2016 to 2019). With respect to the entire study: Hyperthyroidism was considered stable if no progression to ophthalmopathy occurred within 18 months of follow-up. A discovery set of 100 patients (43 ophthalmopathy, 55 to 60 stable hyperthyroidism) was enrolled to explore V-J signatures distinguishing ophthalmopathy from hyperthyroidism. T-cell repertoires of thyroid tissue and blood were compared in about six hyperthyroidism patients. After sampling, hyperthyroidism patients received methimazole starting at 30 mg daily, and ophthalmopathy patients received high-dose intravenous methylprednisolone. In total, 135 blood samples were TCR-sequenced: around 42 ophthalmopathy, about 75 hyperthyroidism and approximately 17 hyperthyroidism-to-ophthalmopathy patients. The study used TCR beta repertoire signatures to distinguish Graves' ophthalmopathy from Graves' hyperthyroidism and to predict progression to ophthalmopathy. For independent validation, a separate cohort was made up of about 18 hyperthyroidism patients plus 17 patients who later progressed from hyperthyroidism to ophthalmopathy.

The paper as a whole reports these results and caveats: In cross-validation, the 13-signature model distinguished ophthalmopathy from stable hyperthyroidism with around 90% sensitivity and about 81% specificity, while in the test set the corresponding values were about 80% and 75%. Most expanded thyroid clonotypes with frequency above 0.001 were also detected in blood, suggesting blood repertoires may reflect the thyroid immune response. No statistical method was used to set the sample size in advance, and the investigators knew which group each participant was assigned to. In validation, the model predicted ophthalmopathy progression with 70.59% sensitivity and 72% to 80% specificity; 12 predicted patients were CT-confirmed with GO in a median of roughly 6.8 months.

Hyperthyroidism patients were newly diagnosed, with disease duration under 2 months, and aged 18 to 65 years. Anyone with other autoimmune diseases, uncontrolled infections, pregnancy or lactation was excluded from the study. Clinical symptoms, serum thyroxine, TRAb, thyroid ultrasound and orbital computed tomography formed the basis of the diagnosis. Total RNA was extracted with Trizol reagent and quality-checked on an Agilent 2100 Bioanalyzer. For repertoire sequencing, the TCR beta CDR3 regions were amplified from RNA transcripts. HTBI primers and the Qiagen OneStep RT-PCR kit were used in a first-round RT-PCR, which was followed by a second-round multiplex PCR, size selection and purification. Sequencing of the libraries was carried out on an Illumina HiSeq2000 in paired-end mode with 100 bp reads. Turning to the authors' computational methods: SOAPnuke was used to process the reads, throwing out any read that had adapters, had uncalled bases, had a mean Phred below 15, or lacked an exact constant-primer or identifier match. COPE v1.2.5 was used to merge high-quality paired reads. Each unique nucleotide sequence was defined as a clonotype, and clonotypes were aligned to IMGT TRB V, D and J references with MiTCR v1.1. The analysis was limited to V-J combinations with a frequency above 0.0001, which together covered 99.2% of repertoires. A TCR clonal expansion and chaos score per V-J combination was defined as the ratio of F50 clonal expansion to chaos observed in the TCRdist matrix. Welch's t-statistics and random forest were used to reduce features to about a dozen V-J combinations, which were fed into a naive Bayes classifier. Thyroid-blood repertoire similarity was quantified with the Morisita-Horn index. The public sequencing data were trimmed at Q25 with fastp and processed into clonotypes with MiXCR by TCRdb, which kept only in-frame beta chains. Rows with one shared CDR3 protein collapse into an entry with the most common genes and DNA. TCRdb assigned the V and J calls; the authors' analysis was not used. For this sample the table gives some 1.1 million distinct CDR3 sequences, of which about 36% were detected only once. The top ten hold 11% of the sample.

With regard to this clonotype: This clone's antigen is unknown. Base-call qualities are not available, and no considerably larger clone is one nucleotide away.

The source is an adult man with Graves' hyperthyroidism. The sequencing sample was made of peripheral blood or thyroid tissue (not recorded which).

At the DNA level, the sequence is TGTGCCAGCAGTGAGGACGACGGTTATCAGCCCCAGTACTTC. This is translated as CASSEDDGYQPQYF. The chain couples TRBV2 to TRBJ2-5, with the D gene uncertain. V gives up 3 bases and J gives up 9 bases, and the segment between their germline ends measures 17 bases. Reading the germline V gene gives CDR1 SNHLY and CDR2 FYNNEI. Measured from the cysteine to the phenylalanine, the CDR3 is 14 residues long. The only DNA kept is the CDR3, 42 bases in frame from the first base.